The rows below give T cell receptor beta chains drawn from one sample of a study of quantifying T cell responses using KT2 cells. TCRdb fed the UMI-ligation and nested PCR reads into MiXCR, producing one record per CDR3 protein. Among roughly 50,000 distinct CDR3 sequences, over 9% were seen once, and the ten largest hold roughly 10%. Material: PBMCs spiked with cells of the T cell clone KT2. The receptor source for this set is a human donor. Both conserved end residues are part of each CDR3. A D gene is named only where the DNA matches it firmly. Only part of the rows carry a size: once, few, many, or a class if the clone is expanded.

v_gene	abundance	j_gene	d_gene	CDR3nt	CDR3aa
TRBV5-1	many	TRBJ2-1	-	TGCGCCAGCAGCGGACTAGGGGGTGGCGAGCAGTTCTTC	CASSGLGGGEQFF
TRBV6-6	few	TRBJ1-2	-	TGTGCCAGCAGTTACAGGCCCGACTATGGCTACACCTTC	CASSYRPDYGYTF
TRBV11-2	-	TRBJ2-1	-	TGTGCCAGCAGCTCTTTAACAGGGTATGAGCAGTTCTTC	CASSSLTGYEQFF
TRBV2	many	TRBJ1-4	TRBD1	TGTGCCAGCAGGGACAGGTCTGACTACGAAAAACTGTTTTTT	CASRDRSDYEKLFF
TRBV12-5	few	TRBJ1-1	-	TGTGCTAGTGGACTCTCTAGTGACACTGAAGCTTTCTTT	CASGLSSDTEAFF
TRBV27	-	TRBJ2-3	-	TGTGCCAGCACGAGGTTAGGGCAGGGGACAGATACGCAGTATTTT	CASTRLGQGTDTQYF
TRBV2	-	TRBJ1-5	-	TGTGCCAGCAGTGAAGTCCGCAATCAGCCCCAGCATTTT	CASSEVRNQPQHF
TRBV5-1	-	TRBJ2-7	TRBD2	TGCGCCAGCAGCTCCTTAGCGGGAGGGAACTACGAGCAGTACTTC	CASSSLAGGNYEQYF
TRBV3-1	-	TRBJ1-5	-	TGTGCCAGCAGCCAACAGTCAGGAAATCAGCCCCAGCATTTT	CASSQQSGNQPQHF
TRBV7-9	-	TRBJ2-3	-	TGTGCTAATACAGGGCCAGGCACAGATACGCAGTATTTT	CANTGPGTDTQYF
TRBV7-9	many	TRBJ2-7	-	TGTGCCAGCAGCCTAGACTCCGGGACGGCTTCCTACGAGCAGTACTTC	CASSLDSGTASYEQYF
TRBV20-1	many	TRBJ2-7	-	TGCAGTGCTAATTTCGAGCTCTCCTACGAGCAGTACTTC	CSANFELSYEQYF
TRBV2	few	TRBJ2-1	-	TGTGCCAGCAGTGGCGATTACACCTACAATGAGCAGTTCTTC	CASSGDYTYNEQFF
TRBV6-2/TRBV6-3	-	TRBJ2-7	-	TGTGCCAGCAGACCCCCTTCGCGATCGGGGGAGCAGTACTTC	CASRPPSRSGEQYF
TRBV29-1	many	TRBJ2-1	TRBD2	TGCAGCGTTTGGCTAGCGGGTGAGCAGTTCTTC	CSVWLAGEQFF
TRBV5-1	few	TRBJ2-4	TRBD2	TGCGCCAGCGGGGATCTTCCGGGGGGAAACATTCAGTACTTC	CASGDLPGGNIQYF
TRBV6-2/TRBV6-3	-	TRBJ1-5	TRBD1	TGTGCCAGCAGCACGGACAGGGGTTATCAGCCCCAGCATTTT	CASSTDRGYQPQHF
TRBV20-1	many	TRBJ1-2	TRBD1	TGCAGTGCTAGTAAGGGGGCGCTAACCTATGGCTACACCTTC	CSASKGALTYGYTF
TRBV6-1	few	TRBJ1-5	-	TGTGCCAGCCGGCCAGGTGCGGATTATAGCAATCAGCCCCAGCATTTT	CASRPGADYSNQPQHF
TRBV12-3/TRBV12-4	-	TRBJ1-4	-	TGTGCCAGCAGTCGGGACGGCGCAACTAATGAAAAACTGCTTTTT	CASSRDGATNEKLLF
TRBV7-3	few	TRBJ2-6	-	TGTGCCAGCAGCCCTACGGGGTTCTCTGGGGCCAACGTCCTGACTTTC	CASSPTGFSGANVLTF
TRBV11-1	few	TRBJ2-1	-	TGTGCCAGCAGCTTAGTAGCCGCTGAGCAGTTCTTC	CASSLVAAEQFF
TRBV4-1	many	TRBJ2-3	TRBD2	TGCGCCAGCAGCCAAATCCCCTCCAGCGGGAGAACAGATACGCAGTATTTT	CASSQIPSSGRTDTQYF
TRBV20-1	-	TRBJ2-3	-	TGCAGTGCTAGACCAGGGAGCAGTCCATACACAGATACGCAGTATTTT	CSARPGSSPYTDTQYF
TRBV29-1	few	TRBJ2-5	-	TGCAGCGTTAGCGGTTCCGGAGAGACCCAGTACTTC	CSVSGSGETQYF
TRBV28	-	TRBJ2-7	-	TGTGCCAGCAGCGAAACAGGCCCCTACGAGCAGTACTTC	CASSETGPYEQYF
TRBV19	few	TRBJ2-5	-	TGTGCCAGTAGTATCGGTGGGATAGAAGAGACCCAGTACTTC	CASSIGGIEETQYF
TRBV20-1	many	TRBJ2-3	-	TGCAGTGCTCCCAACCGGGACTCGAGCACAGATACGCAGTATTTT	CSAPNRDSSTDTQYF
TRBV10-3	-	TRBJ2-5	TRBD2	TGTGCCATCAGTGAGTCCGGGACTAGCGGGCCCCAAGAGACCCAGTACTTC	CAISESGTSGPQETQYF
TRBV6-4	many	TRBJ1-2	-	TGTGCCAGCAGTCCGGGACCGGGCCAATACTATGGCTACACCTTC	CASSPGPGQYYGYTF
TRBV29-1	-	TRBJ2-1	TRBD2	TGCAGCGTCGAAGGACTAGCGGACTACAATGAGCAGTTCTTC	CSVEGLADYNEQFF
TRBV12-5	many	TRBJ1-2	-	TGTGCTAGTGGTTTGGCCAGACGGTCCTATGGCTACACCTTC	CASGLARRSYGYTF
TRBV29-1	many	TRBJ2-3	-	TGCAGCGTTGTGCCGCCAGCCGGTGCAGATACGCAGTATTTT	CSVVPPAGADTQYF
TRBV6-5	many	TRBJ2-7	-	TGTGCCAGCAGTTACTCGGGGGAAGCCTACGAGCAGTACTTC	CASSYSGEAYEQYF
TRBV7-3	few	TRBJ2-3	-	TGTGCCAGCAGCCTGGGGCACACGTGGACAGATACGCAGTATTTT	CASSLGHTWTDTQYF
TRBV4-2	many	TRBJ2-6	-	TGTGCCAGCAGCCAAGGAGTAACAGTTGACGGGGCCAACGTCCTGACTTTC	CASSQGVTVDGANVLTF
TRBV12-3/TRBV12-4	few	TRBJ1-5	-	TGTGCCAGCAGTTGGGCAGAGAATCAGCCCCAGCATTTT	CASSWAENQPQHF
TRBV12-3/TRBV12-4	few	TRBJ1-4	-	TGTGCCAGCAGTCCGCGAGGGGCCAGCTCTGAAAAACTGTTTTTT	CASSPRGASSEKLFF
TRBV5-1	few	TRBJ2-3	TRBD2	TGCGCCAGCAGCTTGCTGGTGACAGCGGGGGGAAGCACAGATACGCAGTATTTT	CASSLLVTAGGSTDTQYF
TRBV7-9	-	TRBJ1-6	TRBD1	TGTGCCAGCAGCTTAGCTAGGACAGGCATTTCACCCCTCCACTTT	CASSLARTGISPLHF
TRBV29-1	many	TRBJ2-7	-	TGCAGCGTCGAGGCAGAAGAGGCCTACGAGCAGTACTTC	CSVEAEEAYEQYF
TRBV11-2	few	TRBJ2-1	TRBD2	TGTGCCAGCAGCTTAGGGATGAGGCGGGGGGGCTCCTACAATGAGCAGTTCTTC	CASSLGMRRGGSYNEQFF
TRBV5-1	-	TRBJ1-6	TRBD1	TGCGCCAGCAAGGAATCGCAGGGGGTCCGCTCACCCCTCCACTTT	CASKESQGVRSPLHF
TRBV11-3	few	TRBJ2-7	-	TGTGCCAGCAGCTTTCGTGGCGCGATCTACGAGCAGTACTTC	CASSFRGAIYEQYF
TRBV12-3/TRBV12-4	-	TRBJ1-1	TRBD1	TGTGCCAGCAGGGAAGGACAGGGGGCGACTGAAGCTTTCTTT	CASREGQGATEAFF